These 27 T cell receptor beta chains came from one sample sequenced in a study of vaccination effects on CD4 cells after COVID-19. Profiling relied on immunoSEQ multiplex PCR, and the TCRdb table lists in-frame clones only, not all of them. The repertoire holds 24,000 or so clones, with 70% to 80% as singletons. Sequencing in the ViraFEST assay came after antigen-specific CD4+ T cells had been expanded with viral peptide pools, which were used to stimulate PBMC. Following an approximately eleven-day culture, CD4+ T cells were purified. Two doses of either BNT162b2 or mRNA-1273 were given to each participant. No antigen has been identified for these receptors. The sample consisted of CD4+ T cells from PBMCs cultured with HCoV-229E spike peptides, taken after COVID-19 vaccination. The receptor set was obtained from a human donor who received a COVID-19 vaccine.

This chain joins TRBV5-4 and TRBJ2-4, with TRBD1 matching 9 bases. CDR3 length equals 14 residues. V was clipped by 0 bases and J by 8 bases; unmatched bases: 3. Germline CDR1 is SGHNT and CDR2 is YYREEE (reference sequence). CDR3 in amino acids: CASSLEGQGHIQYF. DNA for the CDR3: TGTGCCAGCAGCTTGGAGGGACAGGGTCACATTCAGTACTTC.

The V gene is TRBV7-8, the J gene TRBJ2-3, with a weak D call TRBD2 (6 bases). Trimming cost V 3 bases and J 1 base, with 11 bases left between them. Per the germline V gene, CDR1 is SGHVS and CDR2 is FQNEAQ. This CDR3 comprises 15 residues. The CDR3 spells CASSFRLDGTDTQYF. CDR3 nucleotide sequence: TGTGCCAGCAGCTTCAGACTAGATGGCACAGATACGCAGTATTTT. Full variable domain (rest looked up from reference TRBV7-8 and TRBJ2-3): GAGVSQSPRYKVAKRGQDVALRCDPISGHVSLFWYQQALGQGPEFLTYFQNEAQLDKSGLPSDRFFAERPEGSVSTLKIQRTQQEDSAVYLCASSFRLDGTDTQYFGPGTRLTVL.

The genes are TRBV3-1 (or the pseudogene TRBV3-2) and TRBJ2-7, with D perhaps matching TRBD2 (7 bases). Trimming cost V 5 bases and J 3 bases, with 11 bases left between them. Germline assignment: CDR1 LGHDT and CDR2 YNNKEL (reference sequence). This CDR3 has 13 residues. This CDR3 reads CASSKGEGYEQYF. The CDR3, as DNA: TGTGCCAGCAGCAAGGGGGAGGGCTACGAGCAGTACTTC.

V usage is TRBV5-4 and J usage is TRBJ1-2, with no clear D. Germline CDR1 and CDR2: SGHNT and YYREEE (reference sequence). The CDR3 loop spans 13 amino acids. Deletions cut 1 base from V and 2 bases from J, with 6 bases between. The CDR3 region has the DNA TGTGCCAGCAGCTTGACACGGAACTATGGCTACACCTTC. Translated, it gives CASSLTRNYGYTF.

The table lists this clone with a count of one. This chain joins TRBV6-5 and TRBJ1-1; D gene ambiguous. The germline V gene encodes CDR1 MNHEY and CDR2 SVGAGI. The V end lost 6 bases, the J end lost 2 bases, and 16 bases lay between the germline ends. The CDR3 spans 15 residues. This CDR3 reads CASSPRQRSNTEAFF. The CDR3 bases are TGTGCCAGCAGCCCCCGCCAGCGGTCAAACACTGAAGCTTTCTTT.

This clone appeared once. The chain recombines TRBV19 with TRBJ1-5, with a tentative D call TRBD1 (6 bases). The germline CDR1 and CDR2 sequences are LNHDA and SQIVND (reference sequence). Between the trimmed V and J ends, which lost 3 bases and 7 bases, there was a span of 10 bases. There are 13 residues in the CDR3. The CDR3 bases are TGTGCCAGTAGTATTTTAGGGGGACAGCCCCAGCATTTT. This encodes CASSILGGQPQHF.

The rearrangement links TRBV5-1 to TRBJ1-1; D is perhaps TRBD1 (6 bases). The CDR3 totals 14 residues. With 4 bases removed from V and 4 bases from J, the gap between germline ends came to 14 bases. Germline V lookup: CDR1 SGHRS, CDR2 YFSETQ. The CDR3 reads CASSLEGVGTEAFF. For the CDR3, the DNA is TGCGCCAGCAGCCTTGAGGGGGTTGGCACTGAAGCTTTCTTT.

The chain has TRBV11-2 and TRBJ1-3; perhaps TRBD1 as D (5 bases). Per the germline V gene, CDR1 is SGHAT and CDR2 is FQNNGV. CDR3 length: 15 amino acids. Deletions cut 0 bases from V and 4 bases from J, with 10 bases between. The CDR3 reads CASSLDRAPGNTIYF. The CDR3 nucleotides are TGTGCCAGCAGCTTAGACAGGGCCCCCGGAAACACCATATATTTT.

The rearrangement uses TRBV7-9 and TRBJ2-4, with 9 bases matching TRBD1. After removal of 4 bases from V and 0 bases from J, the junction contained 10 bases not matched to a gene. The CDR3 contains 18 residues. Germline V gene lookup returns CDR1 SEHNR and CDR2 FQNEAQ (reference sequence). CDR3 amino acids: CASSSGTGRPIAKNIQYF. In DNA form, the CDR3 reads TGTGCCAGCAGCTCCGGGACAGGGAGGCCAATAGCCAAAAACATTCAGTACTTC. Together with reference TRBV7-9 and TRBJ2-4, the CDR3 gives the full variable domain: DTGVSQNPRHKITKRGQNVTFRCDPISEHNRLYWYRQTLGQGPEFLTYFQNEAQLEKSRLLSDRFSAERPKGSFSTLEIQRTEQGDSAMYLCASSSGTGRPIAKNIQYFGAGTRLSVL.

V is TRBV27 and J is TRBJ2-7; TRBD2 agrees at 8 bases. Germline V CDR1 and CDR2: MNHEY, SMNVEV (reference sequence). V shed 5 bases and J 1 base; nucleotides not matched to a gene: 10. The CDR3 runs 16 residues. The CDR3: CASSPRVSGESYEQYF. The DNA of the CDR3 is TGTGCCAGCAGTCCCAGGGTTAGCGGGGAATCCTACGAGCAGTACTTC.

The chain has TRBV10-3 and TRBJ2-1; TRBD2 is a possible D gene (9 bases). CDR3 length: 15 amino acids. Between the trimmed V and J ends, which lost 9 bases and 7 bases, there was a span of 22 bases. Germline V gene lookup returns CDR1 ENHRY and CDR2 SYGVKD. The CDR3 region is CAILAGQVGWNEQFF. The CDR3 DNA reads TGTGCCATTCTAGCGGGACAGGTGGGATGGAATGAGCAGTTCTTC.

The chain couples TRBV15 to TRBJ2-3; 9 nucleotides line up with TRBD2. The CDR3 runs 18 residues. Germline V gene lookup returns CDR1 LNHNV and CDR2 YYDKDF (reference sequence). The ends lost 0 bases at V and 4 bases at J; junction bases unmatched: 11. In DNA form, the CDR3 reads TGTGCCACCAGCAGAGAAACCCCGGGACTAGCATTTGCAGATACGCAGTATTTT. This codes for CATSRETPGLAFADTQYF.

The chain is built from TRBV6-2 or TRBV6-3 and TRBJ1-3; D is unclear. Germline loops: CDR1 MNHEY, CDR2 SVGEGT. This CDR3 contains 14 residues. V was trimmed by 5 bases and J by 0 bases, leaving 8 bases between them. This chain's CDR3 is CASSIDNSGNTIYF. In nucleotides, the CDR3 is TGTGCCAGCAGTATAGACAACTCTGGAAACACCATATATTTT.

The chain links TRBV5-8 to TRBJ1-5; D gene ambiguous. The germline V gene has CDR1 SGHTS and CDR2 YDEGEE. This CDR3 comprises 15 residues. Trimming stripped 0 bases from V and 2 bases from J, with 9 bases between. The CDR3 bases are TGTGCCAGCAGCTTGGAACTCGGGGGCAATCAGCCCCAGCATTTT. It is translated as CASSLELGGNQPQHF. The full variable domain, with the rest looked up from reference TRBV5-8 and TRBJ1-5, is EAGVTQSPTHLIKTRGQQATLRCSPISGHTSVYWYQQALGLGLQFLLWYDEGEERNRGNFPPRFSGRQFPNYSSELNVNALELEDSALYLCASSLELGGNQPQHFGDGTRLSIL.

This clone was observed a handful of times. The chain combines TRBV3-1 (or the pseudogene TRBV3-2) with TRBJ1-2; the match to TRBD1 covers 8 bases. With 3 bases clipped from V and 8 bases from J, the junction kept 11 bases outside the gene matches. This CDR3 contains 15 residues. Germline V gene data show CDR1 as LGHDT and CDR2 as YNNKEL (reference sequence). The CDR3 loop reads CASSQGDRGFIGYTF. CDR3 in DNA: TGTGCCAGCAGCCAGGGAGACAGGGGATTTATCGGCTACACCTTC.

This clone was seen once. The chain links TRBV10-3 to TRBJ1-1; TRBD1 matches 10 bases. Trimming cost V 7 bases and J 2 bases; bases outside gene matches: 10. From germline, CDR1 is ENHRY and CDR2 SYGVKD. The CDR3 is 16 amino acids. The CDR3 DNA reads TGTGCCATCACTACCACCGGGACAGGGGAAAACACTGAAGCTTTCTTT. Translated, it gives CAITTTGTGENTEAFF.

CDR3 in amino acids: CASSIDRRPEQPQHF. The CDR3 DNA follows: TGTGCCAGTAGTATAGACAGGAGGCCAGAACAGCCCCAGCATTTT. This chain connects TRBV19 to TRBJ1-5; D not resolved. CDR3 length: 15 residues. Germline assignment: CDR1 LNHDA and CDR2 SQIVND (reference sequence). Trimming pared 0 bases from V and 7 bases from J, leaving 13 bases between.

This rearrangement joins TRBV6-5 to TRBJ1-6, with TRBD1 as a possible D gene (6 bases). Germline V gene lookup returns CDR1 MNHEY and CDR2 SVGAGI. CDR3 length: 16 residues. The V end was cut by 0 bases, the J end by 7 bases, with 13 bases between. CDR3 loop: CASSYSKRGDNSPLHF. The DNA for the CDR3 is TGTGCCAGCAGTTACTCGAAGAGGGGGGACAATTCACCCCTCCACTTT.

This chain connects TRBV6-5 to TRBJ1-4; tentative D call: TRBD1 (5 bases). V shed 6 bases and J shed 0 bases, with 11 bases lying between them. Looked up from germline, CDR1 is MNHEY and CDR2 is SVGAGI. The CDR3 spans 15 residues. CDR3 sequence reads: CASSKETATNEKLFF. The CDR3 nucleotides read TGTGCCAGCAGCAAAGAGACAGCAACTAATGAAAAACTGTTTTTT.

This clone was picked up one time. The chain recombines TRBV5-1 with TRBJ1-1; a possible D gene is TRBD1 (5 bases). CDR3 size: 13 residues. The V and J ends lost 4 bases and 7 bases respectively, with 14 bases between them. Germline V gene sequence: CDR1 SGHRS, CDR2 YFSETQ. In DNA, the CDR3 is TGCGCCAGCAGCCCAGCTCATGGGGGTGAAGCTTTCTTT. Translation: CASSPAHGGEAFF.

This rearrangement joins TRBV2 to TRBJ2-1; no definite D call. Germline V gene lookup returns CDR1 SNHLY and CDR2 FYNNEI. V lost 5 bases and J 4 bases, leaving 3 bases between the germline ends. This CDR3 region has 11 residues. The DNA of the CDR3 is TGTGCCAGCAGTAGATACAATGAGCAGTTCTTC. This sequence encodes CASSRYNEQFF.

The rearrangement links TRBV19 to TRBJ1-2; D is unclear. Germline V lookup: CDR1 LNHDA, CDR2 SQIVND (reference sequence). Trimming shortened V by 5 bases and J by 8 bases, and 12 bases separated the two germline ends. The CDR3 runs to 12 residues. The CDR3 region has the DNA TGTGCCAGTAGTTTCTCGGGGAGAGGCTACACCTTC. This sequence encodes CASSFSGRGYTF.

CDR3 nucleotide sequence: TGTGCCAGCAGCTTAGTACGGCGGGGGTCTGGTGAAGCTTTCTTT. Residues: CASSLVRRGSGEAFF. The chain couples TRBV11-2 to TRBJ1-1; D is possibly TRBD1 (5 bases). Trimming removed 1 base from V and 7 bases from J, with 16 bases in between. The CDR3 totals 15 residues. CDR1 SGHAT and CDR2 FQNNGV come from the germline V gene.

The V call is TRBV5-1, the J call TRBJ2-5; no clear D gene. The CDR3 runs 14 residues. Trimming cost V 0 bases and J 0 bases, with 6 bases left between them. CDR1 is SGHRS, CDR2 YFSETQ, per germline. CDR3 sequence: CASSLGRNQETQYF. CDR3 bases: TGCGCCAGCAGCTTGGGTCGAAACCAAGAGACCCAGTACTTC.

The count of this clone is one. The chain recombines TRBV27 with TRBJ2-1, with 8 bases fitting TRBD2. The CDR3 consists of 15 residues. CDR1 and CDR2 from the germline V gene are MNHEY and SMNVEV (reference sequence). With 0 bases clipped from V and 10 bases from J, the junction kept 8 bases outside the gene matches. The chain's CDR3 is CASSLSAGGLREQFF. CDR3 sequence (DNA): TGTGCCAGCAGTTTATCCGCGGGAGGCTTGAGGGAGCAGTTCTTC.

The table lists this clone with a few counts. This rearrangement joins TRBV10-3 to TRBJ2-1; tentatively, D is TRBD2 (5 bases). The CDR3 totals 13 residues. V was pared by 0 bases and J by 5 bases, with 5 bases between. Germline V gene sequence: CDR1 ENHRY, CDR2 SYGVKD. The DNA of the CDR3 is TGTGCCATCAGTGAGTCTAGCGACAATGAGCAGTTCTTC. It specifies CAISESSDNEQFF.

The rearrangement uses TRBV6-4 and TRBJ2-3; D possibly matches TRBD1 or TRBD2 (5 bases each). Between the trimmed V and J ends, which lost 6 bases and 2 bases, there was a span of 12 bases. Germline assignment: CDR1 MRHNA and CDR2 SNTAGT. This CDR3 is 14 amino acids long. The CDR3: CASSLGDDTDTQYF. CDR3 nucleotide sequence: TGTGCCAGCAGCTTAGGGGACGACACAGATACGCAGTATTTT.